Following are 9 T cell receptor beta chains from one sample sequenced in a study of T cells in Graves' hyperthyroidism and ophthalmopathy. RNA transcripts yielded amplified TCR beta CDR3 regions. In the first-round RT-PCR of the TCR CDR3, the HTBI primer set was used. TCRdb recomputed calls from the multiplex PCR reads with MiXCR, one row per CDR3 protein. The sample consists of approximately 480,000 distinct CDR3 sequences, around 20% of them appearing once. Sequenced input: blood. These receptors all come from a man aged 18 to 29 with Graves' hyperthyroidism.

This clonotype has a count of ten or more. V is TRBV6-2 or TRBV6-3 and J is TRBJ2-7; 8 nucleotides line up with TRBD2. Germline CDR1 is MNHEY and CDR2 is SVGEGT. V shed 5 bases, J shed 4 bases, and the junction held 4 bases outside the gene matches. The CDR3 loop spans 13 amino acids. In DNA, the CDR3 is TGTGCCAGCAGTAGCGGGGGACCTTACGAGCAGTACTTC. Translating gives CASSSGGPYEQYF.

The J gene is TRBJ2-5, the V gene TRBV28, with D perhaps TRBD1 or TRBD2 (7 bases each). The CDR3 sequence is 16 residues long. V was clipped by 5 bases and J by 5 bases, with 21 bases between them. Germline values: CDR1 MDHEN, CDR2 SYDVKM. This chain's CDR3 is CASSQGGTLGRETQYF. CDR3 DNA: TGTGCCAGCAGTCAGGGGGGGACATTGGGCCGGGAGACCCAGTACTTC.

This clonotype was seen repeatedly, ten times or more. CDR3 sequence: CASSVEGTGYGEQYF. CDR3 coding DNA: TGTGCCAGCAGCGTAGAGGGGACAGGGTACGGAGAGCAGTACTTC. The genes are TRBV9 and TRBJ2-7; 9 bases agree with TRBD1. The germline V gene has CDR1 SGDLS and CDR2 YYNGEE. The CDR3 totals 15 residues. The trim removed 0 bases at V and 7 bases at J, leaving 8 bases unmatched.

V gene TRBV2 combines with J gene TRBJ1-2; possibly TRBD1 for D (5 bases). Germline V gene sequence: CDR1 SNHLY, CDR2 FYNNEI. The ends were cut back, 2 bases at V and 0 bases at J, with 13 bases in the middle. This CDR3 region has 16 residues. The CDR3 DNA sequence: TGTGCCAGCAGTGAAAAGGGGACCCACTCTAACTATGGCTACACCTTC. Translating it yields CASSEKGTHSNYGYTF.

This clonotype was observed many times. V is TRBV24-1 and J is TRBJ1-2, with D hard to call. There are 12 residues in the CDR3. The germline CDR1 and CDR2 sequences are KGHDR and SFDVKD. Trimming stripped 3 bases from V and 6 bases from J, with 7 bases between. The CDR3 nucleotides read TGTGCCACCAGTGATCGGGCAGATGGCTACACCTTC. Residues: CATSDRADGYTF.

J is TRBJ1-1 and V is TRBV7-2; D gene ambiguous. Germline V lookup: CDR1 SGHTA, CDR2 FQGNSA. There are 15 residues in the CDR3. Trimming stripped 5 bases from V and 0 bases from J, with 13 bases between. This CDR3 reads CASSNNKFMNTEAFF. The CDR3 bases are TGTGCCAGCAGCAATAACAAGTTCATGAACACTGAAGCTTTCTTT.

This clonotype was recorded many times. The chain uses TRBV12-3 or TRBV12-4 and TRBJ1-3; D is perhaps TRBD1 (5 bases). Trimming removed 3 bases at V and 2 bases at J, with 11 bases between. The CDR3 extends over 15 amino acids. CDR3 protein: CASSFVKGPGNTIYF. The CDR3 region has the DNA TGTGCCAGCAGTTTTGTAAAGGGGCCTGGAAACACCATATATTTT.

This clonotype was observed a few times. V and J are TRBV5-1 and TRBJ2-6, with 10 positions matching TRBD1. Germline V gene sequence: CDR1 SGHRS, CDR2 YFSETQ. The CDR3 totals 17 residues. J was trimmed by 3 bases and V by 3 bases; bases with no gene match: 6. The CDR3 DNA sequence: TGCGCCAGCAGCTCGGGACAGGGGCGAGGTGGGGCCAACGTCCTGACTTTC. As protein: CASSSGQGRGGANVLTF.

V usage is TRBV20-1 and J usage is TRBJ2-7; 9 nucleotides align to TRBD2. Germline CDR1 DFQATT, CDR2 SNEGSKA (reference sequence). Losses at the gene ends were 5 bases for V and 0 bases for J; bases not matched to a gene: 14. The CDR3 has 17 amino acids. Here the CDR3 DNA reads TGCAGTGCTTCCGGTGGGCTAGCGGGAACGAGCTCCTACGAGCAGTACTTC. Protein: CSASGGLAGTSSYEQYF.